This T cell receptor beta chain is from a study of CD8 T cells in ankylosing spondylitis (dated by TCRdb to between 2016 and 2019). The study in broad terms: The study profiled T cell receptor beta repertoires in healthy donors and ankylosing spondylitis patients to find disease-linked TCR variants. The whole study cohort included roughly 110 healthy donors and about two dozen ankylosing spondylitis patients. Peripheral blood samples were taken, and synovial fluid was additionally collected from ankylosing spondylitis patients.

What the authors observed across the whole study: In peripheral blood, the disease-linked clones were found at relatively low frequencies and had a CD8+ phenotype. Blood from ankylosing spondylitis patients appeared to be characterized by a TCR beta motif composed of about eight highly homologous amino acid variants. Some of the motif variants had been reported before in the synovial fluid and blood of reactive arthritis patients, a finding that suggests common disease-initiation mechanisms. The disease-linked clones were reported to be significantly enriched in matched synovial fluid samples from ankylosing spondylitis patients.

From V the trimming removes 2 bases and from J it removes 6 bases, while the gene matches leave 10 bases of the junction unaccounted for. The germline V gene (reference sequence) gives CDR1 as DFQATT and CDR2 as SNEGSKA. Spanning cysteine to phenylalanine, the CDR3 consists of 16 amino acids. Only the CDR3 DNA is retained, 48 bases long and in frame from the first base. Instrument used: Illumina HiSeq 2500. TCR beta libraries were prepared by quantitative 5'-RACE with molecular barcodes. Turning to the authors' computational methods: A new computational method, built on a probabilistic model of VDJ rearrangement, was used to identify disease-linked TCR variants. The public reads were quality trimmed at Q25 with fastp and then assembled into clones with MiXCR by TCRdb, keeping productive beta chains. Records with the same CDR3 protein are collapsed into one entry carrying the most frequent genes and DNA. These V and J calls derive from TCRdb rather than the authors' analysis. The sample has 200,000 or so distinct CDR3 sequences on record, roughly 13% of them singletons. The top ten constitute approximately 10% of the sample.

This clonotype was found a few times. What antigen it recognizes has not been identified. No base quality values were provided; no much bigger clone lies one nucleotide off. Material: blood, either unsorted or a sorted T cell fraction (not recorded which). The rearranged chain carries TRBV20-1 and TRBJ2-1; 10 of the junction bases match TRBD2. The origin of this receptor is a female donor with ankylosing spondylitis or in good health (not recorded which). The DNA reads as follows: TGCAGTGCTAGATCCCTAGCGGGAGTTATGGGCAATGAGCAGTTCTTC. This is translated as CSARSLAGVMGNEQFF.